The clone carrying this T cell receptor beta chain showed up many times. The antigen is undetermined. Clinical symptoms, serum thyroxine, TRAb, thyroid ultrasound and orbital computed tomography established diagnosis. The data stem from a study of T cells in Graves' hyperthyroidism and ophthalmopathy. Study-wide results and limits: Most expanded thyroid clonotypes above 0.001 also appeared in blood.

RNA transcripts served as the template for amplifying TCR beta CDR3 regions. First-round RT-PCR targeting the TCR CDR3 was performed with the HTBI primer set. TCRdb redid the calling of the multiplex PCR reads with MiXCR, one entry per CDR3 protein. Of roughly 500,000 distinct CDR3 sequences in the sample, over 35% are singletons; the top ten hold about 45%. The sequenced sample was peripheral blood or thyroid tissue (not recorded which). This sequence originates from an adult woman with Graves' disease, either hyperthyroidism or ophthalmopathy (not recorded which).

CDR3 DNA: TGTGCCAGCAGTGAAAACTACGGGTATACTGAAGCTTTCTTT. Its protein is CASSENYGYTEAFF. J is TRBJ1-1 and V is TRBV6-1; D gene unclear. V lost 2 bases and J 5 bases, leaving 12 bases between the germline ends. The germline gives CDR1 MNHNS, CDR2 SASEGT. This CDR3 is built from 14 residues.